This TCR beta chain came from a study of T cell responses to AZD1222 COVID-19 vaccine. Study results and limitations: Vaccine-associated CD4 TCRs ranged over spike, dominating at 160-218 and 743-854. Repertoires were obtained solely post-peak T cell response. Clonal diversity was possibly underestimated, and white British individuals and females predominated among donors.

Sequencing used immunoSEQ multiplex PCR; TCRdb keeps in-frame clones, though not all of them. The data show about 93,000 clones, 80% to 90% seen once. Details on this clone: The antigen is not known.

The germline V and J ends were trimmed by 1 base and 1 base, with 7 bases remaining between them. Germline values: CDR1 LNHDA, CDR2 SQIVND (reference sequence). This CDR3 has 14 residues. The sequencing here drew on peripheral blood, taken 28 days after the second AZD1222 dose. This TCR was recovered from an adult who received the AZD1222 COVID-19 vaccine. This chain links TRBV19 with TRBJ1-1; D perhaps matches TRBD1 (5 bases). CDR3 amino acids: CASSIGGGNTEAFF. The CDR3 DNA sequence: TGTGCCAGTAGTATAGGGGGCGGGAACACTGAAGCTTTCTTT.